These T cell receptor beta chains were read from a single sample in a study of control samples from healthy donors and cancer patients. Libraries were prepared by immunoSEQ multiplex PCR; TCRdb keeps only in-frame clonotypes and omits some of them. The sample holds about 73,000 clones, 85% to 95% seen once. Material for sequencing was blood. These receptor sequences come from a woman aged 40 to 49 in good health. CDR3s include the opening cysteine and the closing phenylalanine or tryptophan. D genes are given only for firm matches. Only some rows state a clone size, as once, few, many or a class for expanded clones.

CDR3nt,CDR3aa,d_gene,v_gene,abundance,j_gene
TGTGCCAGTAAAGCGTCAGCGGGAAATGAAAAACTGTTTTTT,CASKASAGNEKLFF,NA,TRBV2,NA,TRBJ1-4
TGTGCCTGGGGGACCTACAATGAGCAGTTCTTC,CAWGTYNEQFF,NA,TRBV30,NA,TRBJ2-1
TGTGCCATCAGTGACCCTCGGGGGGGGGTCGGGCAGTACTTC,CAISDPRGGVGQYF,TRBD2,TRBV10-3,NA,TRBJ2-7
TGCGCCAGCCAAATTCGCGGGGGTAGCACCGGGGAGCTGTTTTTT,CASQIRGGSTGELFF,TRBD2,TRBV5-1,NA,TRBJ2-2
TGTGCCAGCAGCCCTGGGGTCGGTGGAAACACCATATATTTT,CASSPGVGGNTIYF,NA,TRBV14,NA,TRBJ1-3
TGTGCCATCAGTGAGCCACAGGGACGTGGAAACACCATATATTTT,CAISEPQGRGNTIYF,NA,TRBV10-3,NA,TRBJ1-3
TGTGCCAGCAGCCACACAGGGGCTGGATACGAGCAGTACTTC,CASSHTGAGYEQYF,TRBD1,TRBV7-9,NA,TRBJ2-7
TGTGCCAGTAGTATCGCTCGTTCCTTTAGGGAAAAACTGTTTTTT,CASSIARSFREKLFF,NA,TRBV19,NA,TRBJ1-4
TGTGCCAGCAGCTTATACCTCGTAGGGGGTGAAAAACTGTTTTTT,CASSLYLVGGEKLFF,NA,TRBV7-9,once,TRBJ1-4
TGTGCCAGCAGCCCCCGGGAGGGGGCATCAGAGACCCAGTACTTC,CASSPREGASETQYF,NA,TRBV9,NA,TRBJ2-5
TGTGCCAGTACAAGGGAGTACGAGCAGTACTTC,CASTREYEQYF,NA,TRBV7-9,few,TRBJ2-7
TGTGCCAGCAGCGTATTCGTGGTGGGGACTGAAGCTTTCTTT,CASSVFVVGTEAFF,NA,TRBV9,NA,TRBJ1-1
TGCGCCAGCAGCCCACAAGTAGCGGGACCCACCTACGAGCAGTACTTC,CASSPQVAGPTYEQYF,TRBD2,TRBV5-1,NA,TRBJ2-7
TGTGCCAGCAGCTTGGGCGGGGGGGGCGGGTACGAGCAGTACTTC,CASSLGGGGGYEQYF,TRBD2,TRBV11-2,NA,TRBJ2-7
TGTGCCAGCAGTGACTCGGACCTAAATACGCAGTATTTT,CASSDSDLNTQYF,NA,TRBV6-4,few,TRBJ2-3
TGTGCCAGCAGTGAAAGCTGGACAGGGGGCGCCGAGCAGTACTTC,CASSESWTGGAEQYF,TRBD1,TRBV25-1,once,TRBJ2-7
TGTGCCAGCAGCTCCCGGGACAACTCCTACGAGCAGTACTTC,CASSSRDNSYEQYF,NA,TRBV11-3,NA,TRBJ2-7
TGCGCCAGCAGCTTGGTGGGGGGCGCGTTAGGATACAATGAGCAGTTCTTC,CASSLVGGALGYNEQFF,NA,TRBV5-1,NA,TRBJ2-1
TGTGCCAGCAGTGGGGGAAAGCAAGATACGCAGTATTTT,CASSGGKQDTQYF,NA,TRBV6-4,NA,TRBJ2-3
TGTGCCAGCAGCTTGGGAGCCAGGGGAAACGGGGAGCTGTTTTTT,CASSLGARGNGELFF,NA,TRBV5-4,NA,TRBJ2-2
TGTGCCAGTAGTCCCCCGGGACAGCTGTTCTTC,CASSPPGQLFF,TRBD1,TRBV19,NA,TRBJ2-1
TGTGCCAGCAGCTTGGTCAGGTCGGAGGGAGGCTATGGCTACACCTTC,CASSLVRSEGGYGYTF,NA,TRBV5-5,NA,TRBJ1-2
TGTGCCAGCAGCTTAACCAGGGGCGCCTACGAGCAGTACTTC,CASSLTRGAYEQYF,NA,TRBV13,NA,TRBJ2-7
TGTGCCAGCAGTCCACTAGCGGGGACGGAGCAGTTCTTC,CASSPLAGTEQFF,TRBD2,TRBV12-3/TRBV12-4,NA,TRBJ2-1
TGTGCCAGCAGTACGACAGGGGAAATATGGAACACCGGGGAGCTGTTTTTT,CASSTTGEIWNTGELFF,TRBD1,TRBV28,NA,TRBJ2-2
TGTGCCAGCAGCCCGGGGTTGGGTGGAAACACCATATATTTT,CASSPGLGGNTIYF,NA,TRBV7-7,NA,TRBJ1-3
TGTGCCAGCAGCCGGGGGTCCACAGATACGCAGTATTTT,CASSRGSTDTQYF,NA,TRBV14,NA,TRBJ2-3
TGTGCCAGCAGCTTAAACACCGGCTACCGCTCCTACGAGCAGTACTTC,CASSLNTGYRSYEQYF,NA,TRBV7-2,NA,TRBJ2-7
TGTGCCTGGAGGCGGGCGCCGGCATCACCCCTCCACTTT,CAWRRAPASPLHF,NA,TRBV30,NA,TRBJ1-6
TGTGCCAGCAGCTTTGCGGGGACTGTCACAGATACGCAGTATTTT,CASSFAGTVTDTQYF,NA,TRBV7-9,few,TRBJ2-3
TGTGCCAGCAGTGACAGGGACACCGGGGAGCTGTTTTTT,CASSDRDTGELFF,NA,TRBV6-4,medium-sized,TRBJ2-2
TGTGCCAGCAGCGTAGTAATTCGTAGCGGGAACTCCTACGAGCAGTACTTC,CASSVVIRSGNSYEQYF,TRBD2,TRBV9,NA,TRBJ2-7
TGTGCCAGTAGTAAACAGGGAAGAGTGGCCACTGAAGCTTTCTTT,CASSKQGRVATEAFF,NA,TRBV19,NA,TRBJ1-1
TGTGCCAGCTCACCGGGATCCGGGGAGACCCAGTACTTC,CASSPGSGETQYF,NA,TRBV18,few,TRBJ2-5
TGTGCCAGCAGCACCCTTCAACAGGGTTATCGGGAAGCTTTCTTT,CASSTLQQGYREAFF,NA,TRBV4-2,NA,TRBJ1-1
TGCAGCGCAAATAGGGGGGGACCTAATGAAAAACTGTTTTTT,CSANRGGPNEKLFF,NA,TRBV29-1,NA,TRBJ1-4
TGTGCCAGCACCCTCGGGGCACTGGGCAACTATGGCTACACCTTC,CASTLGALGNYGYTF,NA,TRBV5-5,NA,TRBJ1-2
TGTGCCAGCAGTGAGGCTAGCGGGAGTTTTTACAATGAGCAGTTCTTC,CASSEASGSFYNEQFF,TRBD2,TRBV6-1,NA,TRBJ2-1
TGTGCCAGCAGCTTATCCCCAGCGGGGGGCGGGCATGAGCAGTTCTTC,CASSLSPAGGGHEQFF,TRBD2,TRBV7-3,NA,TRBJ2-1
TGTGCCAGCAGCGTCAGCACACCGGGACAGGGTACTGGAAACACCATATATTTT,CASSVSTPGQGTGNTIYF,TRBD1,TRBV9,once,TRBJ1-3
TGTGCCAGCAGTTTAAACACCGGGGAGCTGTTTTTT,CASSLNTGELFF,NA,TRBV28,NA,TRBJ2-2
TGTGCCAGCAGCGAGCAGGGGGCGAGAGAGACCCAGTACTTC,CASSEQGARETQYF,TRBD1,TRBV6-5,NA,TRBJ2-5
TGTGCCAGCAGCTTCCATAGCGGGAGGGAGACCCAGTACTTC,CASSFHSGRETQYF,TRBD2,TRBV7-2,NA,TRBJ2-5
TGTGCCAGCAGCTTATACACAGCTAACTATGGCTACACCTTC,CASSLYTANYGYTF,NA,TRBV7-9,NA,TRBJ1-2
TGTGCCAGCAGCCAAGCATTTCCGGGACAGGGGCGGAATGAGCAGTTCTTC,CASSQAFPGQGRNEQFF,TRBD1,TRBV3-1/TRBV3-2,NA,TRBJ2-1
TGTGCCAGCAGTTACTCTCCCGAGGGTCAGCCCCAGCATTTT,CASSYSPEGQPQHF,NA,TRBV6-5,NA,TRBJ1-5
TGTGCCAGCAGCCTCGGACCAGTTGATACGCAGTATTTT,CASSLGPVDTQYF,NA,TRBV6-4,NA,TRBJ2-3
TGCGCCAGCAGCTTGGCCCTAAGGGAGGATATGAACACTGAAGCTTTCTTT,CASSLALREDMNTEAFF,NA,TRBV5-1,NA,TRBJ1-1
TGTGCCAGCAGCCCGGGCTTACTTAACTATGGCTACACCTTC,CASSPGLLNYGYTF,NA,TRBV7-9,NA,TRBJ1-2
TGTGCCAGCAGTGAGAATTCACCCCTCCACTTT,CASSENSPLHF,NA,TRBV2,NA,TRBJ1-6
TGTGCCAGCAGCTTAGATCCCGGCTTGCGCACGCAGTATTTT,CASSLDPGLRTQYF,NA,TRBV7-2,NA,TRBJ2-3
TGTGCCAGCAGTCCCCTACCCCCCTATGGCTACACCTTC,CASSPLPPYGYTF,NA,TRBV27,NA,TRBJ1-2
TGCGCCAGCAGCTTGCAGGGGAACCAAGAGACCCAGTACTTC,CASSLQGNQETQYF,NA,TRBV5-1,NA,TRBJ2-5
TGTGCCAGCAGGGGCCCGAGGGGGCAGCCCCAGCATTTT,CASRGPRGQPQHF,NA,TRBV12-3/TRBV12-4,NA,TRBJ1-5